A selection of T cell receptor beta chains follows, all from one sample in a study of regulatory T cells in long-lasting Graves disease. TCRdb used MiXCR to reprocess the multiplex PCR reads, holding one entry per CDR3 protein. The sample shows 310,000 or so distinct CDR3 sequences, about 19% of them seen only once. This specimen was peripheral blood mononuclear cells (PBMCs), taken when the disease was refractory, from a patient treated with antithyroid drugs. These receptors all come from a female donor with Graves disease. The CDR3 runs from the conserved cysteine through the conserved F or W.

V gene	J gene	CDR3 protein
TRBV20-1	TRBJ2-7	CSASALAGNLYEQYF
TRBV20-1	TRBJ2-5	CSARSSSGGALETQYF
TRBV20-1	TRBJ2-7	CSARVRGKLREQYF
TRBV6-1	TRBJ1-1	CASRVGGRNTEAFF
TRBV27	TRBJ1-1	CASSTRGSTEAFF
TRBV7-8	TRBJ2-5	CASSLGRLAGFETQYF
TRBV5-1	TRBJ2-5	CASSLEGSNRVETQYF
TRBV18	TRBJ1-4	CASSQGADEKLFF
TRBV2	TRBJ1-2	CASILSRGERRVYYGYTF
TRBV11-2	TRBJ2-7	CASSLTGEDYEQYF
TRBV9	TRBJ2-7	CASSATRYGYEQYF
TRBV20-1	TRBJ1-5	CSAGTGGGNQPQHF
TRBV7-3	TRBJ2-7	CASTANGDEQYF
TRBV7-2	TRBJ1-1	CASSLGARLGAFF